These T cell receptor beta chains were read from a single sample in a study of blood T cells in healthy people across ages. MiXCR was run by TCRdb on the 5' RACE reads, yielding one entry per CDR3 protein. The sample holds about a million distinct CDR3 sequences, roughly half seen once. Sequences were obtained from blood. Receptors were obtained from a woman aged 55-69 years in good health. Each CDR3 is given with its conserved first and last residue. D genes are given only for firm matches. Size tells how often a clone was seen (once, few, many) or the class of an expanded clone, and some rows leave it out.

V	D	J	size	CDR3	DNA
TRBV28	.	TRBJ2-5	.	CASSLAEAGETQYF	TGTGCCAGCAGTTTGGCAGAGGCGGGCGAGACCCAGTACTTC
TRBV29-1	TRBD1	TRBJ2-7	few	CSARIAETGVSYEQYF	TGCAGCGCCCGTATTGCTGAAACAGGGGTAAGCTACGAGCAGTACTTC
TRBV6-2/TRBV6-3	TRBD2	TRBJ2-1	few	CASSYAREGLANEQFF	TGTGCCAGCAGTTACGCGCGGGAGGGCCTCGCTAATGAGCAGTTCTTC
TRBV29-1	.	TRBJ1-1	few	CSVNSAVGNTEAFF	TGCAGCGTTAATTCGGCAGTCGGGAACACTGAAGCTTTCTTT
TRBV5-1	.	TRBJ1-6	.	CASSLGGTENSPLHF	TGCGCCAGCAGCTTGGGAGGGACGGAAAATTCACCCCTCCACTTT
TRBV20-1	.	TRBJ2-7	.	CSAPVQGRAEQYF	TGCAGTGCTCCAGTGCAGGGGAGGGCCGAGCAGTACTTC
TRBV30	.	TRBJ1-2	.	CAWGVENYGYTF	TGCGCCTGGGGAGTGGAGAACTATGGCTACACCTTC
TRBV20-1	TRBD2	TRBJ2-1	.	CSAPPDGTSIKFF	TGCAGTGCACCACCTGACGGGACTAGTATAAAGTTCTTC
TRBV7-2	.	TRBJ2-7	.	CASSSSQVSYEQYF	TGTGCCAGCAGCTCTTCACAGGTTTCGTACGAGCAGTACTTC
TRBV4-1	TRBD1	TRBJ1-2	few	CASSQVWDRGPGYTF	TGCGCCAGCAGCCAAGTATGGGACAGGGGACCTGGGTACACCTTC
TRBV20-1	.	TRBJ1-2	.	CSAESGYGYGYTF	TGCAGTGCCGAGAGTGGTTATGGCTATGGCTACACCTTC
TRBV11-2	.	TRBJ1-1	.	CASSLVEGLDTEAFF	TGTGCCAGCAGCTTAGTGGAAGGGCTGGACACTGAAGCTTTCTTT
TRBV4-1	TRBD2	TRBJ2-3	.	CASSQGGGTTTNTQYF	TGCGCCAGCAGCCAAGGTGGCGGGACTACTACAAATACGCAGTATTTT
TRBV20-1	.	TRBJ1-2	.	CSAIYSSTYGYTF	TGCAGTGCTATCTACAGCTCAACCTATGGCTACACCTTC
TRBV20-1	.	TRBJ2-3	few	CSAKSTADTQYF	TGCAGTGCCAAGTCGACGGCAGATACGCAGTATTTT
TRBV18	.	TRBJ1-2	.	CASSLDDSYGYTF	TGTGCCAGCTCACTTGACGACAGCTATGGCTACACCTTC
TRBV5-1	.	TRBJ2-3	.	CASKIRWAGSTDTQYF	TGCGCCAGCAAGATACGATGGGCAGGTAGCACAGATACGCAGTATTTT
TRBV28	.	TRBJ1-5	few	CASSIQGRVQPQHF	TGTGCCAGCAGTATTCAGGGGAGAGTTCAGCCCCAGCATTTT
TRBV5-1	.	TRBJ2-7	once	CASSLTGLGYNEQYF	TGCGCCAGCAGCCTTACAGGGTTAGGATACAATGAGCAGTACTTC
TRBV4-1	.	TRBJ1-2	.	CASSPAWGGDNYGYTF	TGCGCCAGCAGCCCGGCCTGGGGGGGGGACAACTATGGCTACACCTTC
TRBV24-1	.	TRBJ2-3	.	CATSEGGADTQYF	TGTGCCACCAGTGAAGGGGGAGCAGATACGCAGTATTTT
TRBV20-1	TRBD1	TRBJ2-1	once	CSARIQGAPSYSEQFF	TGCAGTGCTAGGATACAGGGGGCGCCGTCCTACAGTGAGCAGTTCTTC
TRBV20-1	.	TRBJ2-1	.	CSAPARDLDFYEQFF	TGCAGTGCGCCTGCCCGGGACCTGGATTTCTATGAGCAGTTCTTC
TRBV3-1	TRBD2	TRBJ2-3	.	CASSQVSGRAGDTQYF	TGTGCCAGCAGCCAAGTAAGCGGGAGGGCCGGAGATACGCAGTATTTT
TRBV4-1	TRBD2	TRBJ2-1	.	CASSQKGGLAGDNEQFF	TGCGCCAGCAGCCAAAAAGGCGGACTAGCGGGGGATAATGAGCAGTTCTTC
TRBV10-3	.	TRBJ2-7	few	CAIRGDTTYEQYF	TGTGCCATCAGGGGGGACACAACCTACGAGCAGTACTTC
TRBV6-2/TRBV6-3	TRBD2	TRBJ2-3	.	CASTTSGSDTQYF	TGTGCCAGCACCACTAGCGGGTCAGATACGCAGTATTTT
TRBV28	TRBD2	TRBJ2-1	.	CASRAERLAVYNEQFF	TGTGCCAGCAGAGCCGAGCGACTAGCGGTTTACAATGAGCAGTTCTTC
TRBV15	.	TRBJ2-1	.	CATSRDRTRREQFF	TGTGCCACCAGCAGAGATCGGACCCGGCGGGAGCAGTTCTTC
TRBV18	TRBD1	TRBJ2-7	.	CASSPQGTVGSYEQYF	TGTGCCAGCTCACCACAAGGGACAGTCGGTTCCTACGAGCAGTACTTC
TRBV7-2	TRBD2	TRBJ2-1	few	CASSPDRLAGREQFF	TGTGCCAGCAGCCCCGACAGACTAGCGGGCCGCGAGCAGTTCTTC
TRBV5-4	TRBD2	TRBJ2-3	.	CASMGGLAGIDTQYF	TGTGCCAGCATGGGGGGACTAGCGGGAATAGATACGCAGTATTTT
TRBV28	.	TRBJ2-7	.	CASSLRQDSSYEQYF	TGTGCCAGCAGTTTAAGGCAGGATAGCTCCTACGAGCAGTACTTC
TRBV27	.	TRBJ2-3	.	CASSMDGGTDTQYF	TGTGCCAGCAGCATGGACGGGGGCACAGATACGCAGTATTTT
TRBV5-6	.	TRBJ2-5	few	CASSPSPSAETQYF	TGTGCCAGCAGCCCTTCCCCAAGCGCGGAGACCCAGTACTTC
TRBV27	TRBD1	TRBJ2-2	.	CASSRQGGPGELFF	TGTGCCAGCAGCCGACAGGGCGGACCCGGGGAGCTGTTTTTT
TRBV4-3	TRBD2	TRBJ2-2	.	CASSQSPQRTSDTGELFF	TGCGCCAGCAGCCAATCCCCCCAGCGGACTAGCGACACCGGGGAGCTGTTTTTT
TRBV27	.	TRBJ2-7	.	CATRIRPDYYEQYF	TGTGCCACCCGAATTAGGCCGGACTACTACGAGCAGTACTTC
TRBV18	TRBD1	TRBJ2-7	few	CASSLGQGGRSYEQYF	TGTGCCAGCTCACTGGGACAGGGTGGAAGGTCCTACGAGCAGTACTTC
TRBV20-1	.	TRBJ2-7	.	CSASSPTGSYEQYF	TGCAGTGCTAGTTCTCCAACAGGCTCCTACGAGCAGTACTTC